Presented here are 23 T cell receptor beta chains from one specimen sequenced in a study of blood T cell repertoires in COVID-19. The repertoire was sequenced with immunoSEQ multiplex PCR; TCRdb's copy has only in-frame clones and lacks some. The sample contains about 130,000 clones, approximately 83% of which appear only once. The sample comprised PBMCs or T cells enriched from blood (not recorded which). The source of these receptors is a middle-aged man who had recovered from COVID-19.

A remark on this clone: Distinct nucleotide sequences in the sample also encode this CDR3. The V gene is TRBV18, the J gene TRBJ1-6; 7 nucleotides match TRBD1. The CDR3 length is 13 residues. V shed 6 bases and J 8 bases; nucleotides not matched to a gene: 4. Germline V gene data show CDR1 as KGHSH and CDR2 as LQKENI. CDR3 in amino acids: CASSPGTDSPLHF. In DNA form, the CDR3 reads TGTGCCAGCTCCCCAGGGACAGATTCACCCCTCCACTTT.

With regard to this clone: A read error may produce the germline difference seen at one junction end. J is TRBJ1-5 and V is TRBV7-9; D gene uncertain. Germline-derived CDR1 and CDR2 are SEHNR and FQNEAQ (reference sequence). The CDR3 runs to 12 residues. The CDR3 loop is CASSREYQPQHF. For the CDR3, the DNA is TGTGCCAGCAGTCGAGAGTATCAACCCCAGCATTTT. Supplemented by reference TRBV7-9 and TRBJ1-5, the full variable domain reads DTGVSQNPRHKITKRGQNVTFRCDPISEHNRLYWYRQTLGQGPEFLTYFQNEAQLEKSRLLSDRFSAERPKGSFSTLEIQRTEQGDSAMYLCASSREYQPQHFGDGTRLSIL.

The chain couples TRBV28 to TRBJ2-7; a weak D match, TRBD2 (5 bases). The ends were cut back, 7 bases at V and 2 bases at J, with 15 bases in the middle. Germline CDR1 is MDHEN and CDR2 is SYDVKM. The CDR3 consists of 14 residues. CDR3 DNA sequence: TGTGCCAGCATCTTAGGGCACGGGACCTACGAGCAGTACTTC. Amino acids: CASILGHGTYEQYF.

This clone was picked up a small number of times. The chain links TRBV6-5 to TRBJ1-5, with 7 bases lining up with TRBD1. Trimming at V came to 6 bases and at J to 3 bases, leaving 5 bases not matched to a gene. The germline CDR1 and CDR2 sequences are MNHEY and SVGAGI. The CDR3 loop spans 14 amino acids. CDR3 bases: TGTGCCAGCAGCGCGGGACAGCTCAATCAGCCCCAGCATTTT. Translating gives CASSAGQLNQPQHF.

The rearrangement joins TRBV19 to TRBJ1-5; tentative D call: TRBD1 (5 bases). CDR3 length: 14 residues. The germline CDR1 and CDR2 sequences are LNHDA and SQIVND (reference sequence). V dropped 3 bases and J dropped 7 bases, with 13 bases sitting between them. Here the CDR3 reads CASSIITQGQPQHF. The CDR3 region has the DNA TGTGCCAGTAGTATCATCACCCAGGGCCAGCCCCAGCATTTT.

The chain is built from TRBV5-6 and TRBJ1-4, with TRBD1 matching 7 bases. The CDR3 runs to 15 residues. Germline CDR1 and CDR2: SGHDT and YYEEEE. The ends lost 6 bases at V and 5 bases at J; junction bases unmatched: 10. In DNA form, the CDR3 reads TGTGCCAGCACCGCGACCCGGGACAGAAATGAAAAACTGTTTTTT. Translated, it gives CASTATRDRNEKLFF.

V usage is TRBV4-1 and J usage is TRBJ1-6; 10 nucleotides agree with TRBD1. The CDR3 extends over 16 amino acids. Germline V gives CDR1 MGHRA, CDR2 YSYEKL. V lost 4 bases to trimming and J lost 10 bases; unmatched junction nucleotides: 10. CDR3 coding DNA: TGCGCCAGCAGCCCGGTGGCCGGGACAGGGGTCTCACCCCTCCACTTT. Its translation is CASSPVAGTGVSPLHF.

This chain uses TRBV6-5 with TRBJ1-1; D is undetermined. The germline V and J ends were trimmed by 7 bases and 5 bases, with 11 bases remaining between them. Germline loops: CDR1 MNHEY, CDR2 SVGAGI. CDR3 length: 12 residues. This CDR3 is CASTVSRTEAFF. In DNA form, the CDR3 reads TGTGCCAGCACCGTCTCGAGGACTGAAGCTTTCTTT.

CDR3 loop: CASSLSPGYEQYF. The CDR3, as DNA: TGTGCCAGCAGCTTAAGCCCGGGCTACGAGCAGTACTTC. The J gene is TRBJ2-7, the V gene TRBV11-3; D not resolved. Germline loops: CDR1 SGHNT, CDR2 YENEEA. The CDR3 extends over 13 amino acids. V lost 2 bases and J 3 bases, leaving 8 bases between the germline ends.

This clone was seen only once. J is TRBJ2-3 and V is TRBV4-3; 11 positions match TRBD2. Germline V lookup: CDR1 LGHNA, CDR2 YSLEER. Trimming at V came to 1 base and at J to 6 bases, leaving 3 bases not matched to a gene. The CDR3 contains 15 residues. CDR3 DNA sequence: TGCGCCAGCAGCCAAGGGACTAGCGGGCTCGATACGCAGTATTTT. Protein: CASSQGTSGLDTQYF.

This rearrangement joins TRBV28 to TRBJ1-5; tentatively, D is TRBD1 (6 bases). The CDR3 length is 17 residues. CDR1 is MDHEN and CDR2 is SYDVKM in the germline V gene. V was trimmed by 6 bases and J by 0 bases, leaving 18 bases between them. The CDR3 DNA is TGTGCCAGCAGCCCTAACGGCGGACAGTATAGCAATCAGCCCCAGCATTTT. It translates to CASSPNGGQYSNQPQHF.

The CDR3 is CASSINTGTVHYEQYF. The CDR3 region has the DNA TGTGCCAGCAGTATAAACACCGGGACAGTACACTACGAGCAGTACTTC. The chain carries TRBV7-2 and TRBJ2-7; TRBD1 agrees at 7 bases. The trim removed 6 bases at V and 3 bases at J, leaving 14 bases unmatched. Germline lookup yields CDR1 SGHTA and CDR2 FQGNSA. The CDR3 contains 16 residues.

The chain links TRBV6-5 to TRBJ1-4, with TRBD1 matching 10 bases. V lost 3 bases and J lost 6; bases outside the gene matches: 7. The CDR3 loop spans 16 amino acids. Germline V gives CDR1 MNHEY, CDR2 SVGAGI. CDR3 protein: CASSYALTGGHEKLFF. CDR3 sequence (DNA): TGTGCCAGCAGTTATGCCCTGACAGGGGGCCATGAAAAACTGTTTTTT.

The rearrangement links TRBV5-1 to TRBJ1-1; tentative D call: TRBD1 (5 bases). CDR1 is SGHRS and CDR2 is YFSETQ in the germline V gene. V lost 2 bases, J lost 0 bases, and 11 bases lay in between. This CDR3 comprises 15 residues. The CDR3 bases are TGCGCCAGCAGCTTAGGGGCAGGGATGAACACTGAAGCTTTCTTT. As protein: CASSLGAGMNTEAFF.

The V and J genes are TRBV5-1 and TRBJ1-4; TRBD1 might be the D (5 bases). The CDR3 covers 15 residues. The V end lost 6 bases, the J end lost 8 bases, and 20 bases lay between the germline ends. Germline CDR1 and CDR2: SGHRS and YFSETQ. The CDR3 is CASTSVWGGGEKLFF. For the CDR3, the DNA is TGCGCCAGCACCTCGGTCTGGGGGGGAGGAGAAAAACTGTTTTTT.

The chain uses TRBV9 and TRBJ2-5; 7 bases match TRBD1. This CDR3 contains 16 residues. CDR1 is SGDLS, CDR2 YYNGEE, per germline. Trimming at V came to 0 bases and at J to 5 bases, leaving 10 bases not matched to a gene. CDR3 nucleotides: TGTGCCAGCAGCGTAGGGCCAGGGGGTAGCTTGGAGACCCAGTACTTC. The encoded protein is CASSVGPGGSLETQYF. The entire variable domain, with the rest obtained from reference TRBV9 and TRBJ2-5, is as follows: DSGVTQTPKHLITATGQRVTLRCSPRSGDLSVYWYQQSLDQGLQFLIQYYNGEERAKGNILERFSAQQFPDLHSELNLSSLELGDSALYFCASSVGPGGSLETQYFGPGTRLLVL.

The chain uses TRBV14 and TRBJ2-3, with a weak D call TRBD2 (5 bases). The CDR3 sequence is 16 residues long. Trimming took off 4 bases at V and 0 bases at J, with 14 bases between the two ends. Looked up from germline, CDR1 is SGHDN and CDR2 is FVKESK. CDR3 sequence: CASSPMTGISTDTQYF. The CDR3 nucleotides read TGTGCCAGCAGCCCTATGACGGGGATAAGCACAGATACGCAGTATTTT.

The chain employs TRBV9 and TRBJ2-4, with TRBD2 identical over 8 bases. After removal of 4 bases from V and 4 bases from J, the junction contained 10 bases not matched to a gene. This CDR3 region has 16 residues. From germline, CDR1 is SGDLS and CDR2 YYNGEE. CDR3 amino acids: CASSITGGPAKNIQYF. In DNA form, the CDR3 reads TGTGCCAGCAGCATAACGGGGGGGCCTGCTAAAAACATTCAGTACTTC.

As DNA, the CDR3 is TGTGCCAGCAGTCCCATGGGTTGGGGCAACACCGGGGAGCTGTTTTTT. Its protein product is CASSPMGWGNTGELFF. This chain connects TRBV6-2 or TRBV6-3 to TRBJ2-2; a possible D gene is TRBD1 (5 bases). The ends were cut back, 5 bases at V and 2 bases at J, with 15 bases in the middle. CDR1 and CDR2 (germline): MNHEY, SVGEGT. The CDR3 covers 16 residues.

V usage is TRBV13 and J usage is TRBJ2-7, with D possibly TRBD2 on 6 matching bases. The CDR3 consists of 15 residues. In germline, CDR1 is PRHDT, CDR2 FYEKMQ (reference sequence). V lost 5 bases, J lost 4 bases, and 18 bases lay in between. This CDR3 reads CASSPRQSAGYEQYF. CDR3 bases: TGTGCCAGCAGCCCAAGACAGTCTGCGGGATACGAGCAGTACTTC.

In this sample, this clone turned up many times. The sample has other DNA sequences that encode this CDR3 too. The rearrangement links TRBV5-1 to TRBJ2-3, with 8 bases that match TRBD2. The germline V gene encodes CDR1 SGHRS and CDR2 YFSETQ. This CDR3 comprises 15 residues. J gave up 3 bases and V 5 bases, and 8 bases lay outside the gene matches. CDR3: CASSFSGGPTDTQYF. The DNA of the CDR3 is TGCGCCAGCAGTTTCTCGGGGGGGCCAACAGATACGCAGTATTTT.

The genes are TRBV5-1 and TRBJ1-6; D gene ambiguous. CDR1 SGHRS and CDR2 YFSETQ come from the germline V gene. This CDR3 contains 14 residues. V was cut by 1 base and J by 7 bases, with 9 bases left in between. CDR3 DNA sequence: TGCGCCAGCAGCTTGTCGTCAGGAAATTCACCCCTCCACTTT. Protein: CASSLSSGNSPLHF.

The V and J genes are TRBV11-1 and TRBJ2-7; TRBD1 matches 10 bases. CDR3 length equals 15 residues. Germline V gene sequence: CDR1 SGHAT, CDR2 FQDESV (reference sequence). V dropped 3 bases and J dropped 3; count of bases not matched to a gene: 5. The CDR3 DNA follows: TGTGCCAGCAGCTTGGGACAGGGGATGATCTACGAGCAGTACTTC. Its translation: CASSLGQGMIYEQYF.